A single sample gave rise to the 19 T cell receptor beta chains below, sequenced in a study of blood T cell repertoires in COVID-19. The table came from immunoSEQ multiplex PCR; TCRdb's copy has only in-frame clones and leaves some out. Of some 250,000 clones listed, approximately 86% are singletons. Material: peripheral blood. These receptors all come from a woman between 55 and 75 years old with COVID-19, enrolled during active disease.

Only a few counts were recorded for this clone. The V gene is TRBV9, the J gene TRBJ1-2; D may be TRBD1 (6 bases). Trimming shortened V by 0 bases and J by 6 bases, and 12 bases separated the two germline ends. This CDR3 region has 14 residues. Looked up from germline, CDR1 is SGDLS and CDR2 is YYNGEE. The CDR3 protein is CASSVVSGGNGYTF. The CDR3 nucleotides read TGTGCCAGCAGCGTAGTTTCGGGGGGCAATGGCTACACCTTC.

The CDR3 coding sequence is TGTGCCACCAGTGATCTGGGGGCAGATAGCAATCAGCCCCAGCATTTT. This codes for CATSDLGADSNQPQHF. The chain couples TRBV24-1 to TRBJ1-5, with D possibly matching TRBD1 (6 bases). Germline assignment: CDR1 KGHDR and CDR2 SFDVKD. CDR3 length equals 16 residues. V lost 3 bases and J 0 bases, leaving 11 bases between the germline ends.

In its sample, this clone was seen once. The chain employs TRBV5-8 and TRBJ2-1; 9 bases are a match to TRBD1. The V gene end was trimmed by 0 bases and the J gene end by 8 bases; junction bases not matched to a gene: 6. The CDR3 is made up of 15 amino acids. Per germline, CDR1 SGHTS and CDR2 YDEGEE. CDR3 in amino acids: CASSLDRGRLDEQFF. The CDR3 nucleotides are TGTGCCAGCAGCTTGGACAGGGGGCGCCTGGATGAGCAGTTCTTC.

V and J are TRBV7-8 and TRBJ2-7, with 8 bases identical to TRBD1. From germline, CDR1 is SGHVS and CDR2 FQNEAQ. V dropped 4 bases and J dropped 3; count of bases not matched to a gene: 5. This CDR3 comprises 14 residues. Written as DNA, the CDR3 is TGTGCCAGCAGCTCTCGGACAGGGAACTACGAGCAGTACTTC. Encoded protein: CASSSRTGNYEQYF.

V and J are TRBV28 and TRBJ1-3; a possible D gene is TRBD1 (6 bases). CDR3 length: 16 amino acids. V gave up 3 bases and J gave up 0 bases, with 12 bases separating them. CDR1 MDHEN and CDR2 SYDVKM come from the germline V gene. The chain's CDR3 is CASSFPTGTSGNTIYF. The CDR3 DNA is TGTGCCAGCAGTTTCCCGACAGGTACCTCTGGAAACACCATATATTTT.

V and J are TRBV19 and TRBJ2-2, with D perhaps matching TRBD2 (5 bases). This CDR3 is 16 amino acids long. The ends were cut back, 4 bases at V and 3 bases at J, with 15 bases in the middle. The germline V gene encodes CDR1 LNHDA and CDR2 SQIVND (reference sequence). As DNA, the CDR3 is TGTGCCAGTAGTAGAAGCGGTGTTCGAGACACCGGGGAGCTGTTTTTT. As protein: CASSRSGVRDTGELFF.

V is TRBV5-4 and J is TRBJ1-4; 11 bases match TRBD1. The CDR3 loop spans 16 amino acids. From germline, CDR1 is SGHNT and CDR2 YYREEE (reference sequence). J was trimmed by 2 bases and V by 4 bases; bases with no gene match: 4. CDR3: CASSLGQGGTNEKLFF. The CDR3 nucleotides are TGTGCCAGCAGCCTGGGACAGGGGGGGACTAATGAAAAACTGTTTTTT.

The genes are TRBV7-2 and TRBJ1-1; D is unresolved. Germline V gene lookup returns CDR1 SGHTA and CDR2 FQGNSA. The CDR3 spans 14 residues. V was trimmed by 6 bases and J by 1 base, leaving 12 bases between them. The CDR3 DNA sequence: TGTGCCAGCAGGCGGGAGGCTTGGAACACTGAAGCTTTCTTT. This translates into CASRREAWNTEAFF.

The chain joins TRBV4-2 to TRBJ2-4; 8 nucleotides line up with TRBD1. After removal of 5 bases from V and 3 bases from J, the junction contained 3 bases not matched to a gene. The length of the CDR3 is 14 residues. The germline V gene encodes CDR1 LGHNA and CDR2 YNFKEQ. The CDR3 protein is CASSGDRGKNIQYF. The CDR3 DNA follows: TGTGCCAGCAGCGGAGACAGGGGCAAAAACATTCAGTACTTC.

This chain connects TRBV29-1 to TRBJ1-1, with D tentatively TRBD1 (6 bases). The CDR3 length is 14 residues. Trimming pared 1 base from V and 0 bases from J, leaving 9 bases between. Germline V gene data show CDR1 as SQVTM and CDR2 as ANQGSEA. CDR3 sequence (DNA): TGCAGCGTTGAAGCTGGACAGATGAACACTGAAGCTTTCTTT. It yields the protein CSVEAGQMNTEAFF.

V gene TRBV19 combines with J gene TRBJ2-3, with D possibly being TRBD2 (6 bases). The CDR3 is 11 residues long. Germline CDR1 is LNHDA and CDR2 is SQIVND (reference sequence). Trimming pared 8 bases from V and 4 bases from J, leaving 7 bases between. The CDR3 loop is CASRGADTQYF. CDR3 DNA sequence: TGTGCCAGTCGCGGGGCAGATACGCAGTATTTT.

CDR3 protein: CASSTTGTDEKLFF. CDR3 bases: TGTGCCAGCAGCACGACCGGGACTGATGAAAAACTGTTTTTT. The chain has TRBV4-2 and TRBJ1-4, with D perhaps matching TRBD1 (5 bases). Germline CDR1 reads LGHNA; CDR2 reads YNFKEQ. V was cut by 5 bases and J by 6 bases, with 13 bases left in between. The CDR3 contains 14 residues.

This chain connects TRBV5-1 to TRBJ2-2, with D unresolved. V shed 4 bases and J shed 0 bases, with 10 bases lying between them. Looked up from germline, CDR1 is SGHRS and CDR2 is YFSETQ. This CDR3 spans 15 amino acids. The CDR3, as DNA: TGCGCCAGCAGCGGAACCAGGTCGAACACCGGGGAGCTGTTTTTT. Protein: CASSGTRSNTGELFF.

The chain combines TRBV27 with TRBJ2-7; 12 bases agree with TRBD1. The CDR3 consists of 16 residues. CDR1 and CDR2 (germline): MNHEY, SMNVEV (reference sequence). V lost 5 bases and J lost 5; bases outside the gene matches: 10. CDR3 amino acids: CASSPPSGTGGNEQYF. The CDR3 nucleotides are TGTGCCAGCAGTCCCCCTTCCGGGACAGGGGGCAACGAGCAGTACTTC.

The V gene is TRBV14, the J gene TRBJ1-2; TRBD1 agrees at 10 bases. The CDR3 loop spans 14 amino acids. Germline CDR1 reads SGHDN; CDR2 reads FVKESK. J lost 4 bases, V lost 6 bases, and 5 bases had no gene match. Here the CDR3 reads CASRRQGARYGYTF. The CDR3 nucleotides read TGTGCCAGCAGGAGACAGGGGGCGCGCTATGGCTACACCTTC.

J is TRBJ1-1 and V is TRBV14; 12 bases fit TRBD1. The trim removed 2 bases at V and 3 bases at J, leaving 7 bases unmatched. Germline assignment: CDR1 SGHDN and CDR2 FVKESK. This CDR3 has 17 residues. As DNA, the CDR3 is TGTGCCAGCAGCCAATATGGGACAGGGGGCGCGGACACTGAAGCTTTCTTT. Amino acids: CASSQYGTGGADTEAFF. Combining the CDR3 with reference TRBV14 and TRBJ1-1 gives the whole variable domain EAGVTQFPSHSVIEKGQTVTLRCDPISGHDNLYWYRRVMGKEIKFLLHFVKESKQDESGMPNNRFLAERTGGTYSTLKVQPAELEDSGVYFCASSQYGTGGADTEAFFGQGTRLTVV.

The chain is built from TRBV24-1 and TRBJ2-7; 7 bases are shared with TRBD1. The V gene end was trimmed by 2 bases and the J gene end by 5 bases; junction bases not matched to a gene: 11. CDR3 length: 16 residues. The germline V gene has CDR1 KGHDR and CDR2 SFDVKD. As DNA, the CDR3 is TGTGCCACCAGTGATTCCCGACAGGGAAGAGGGCACGAGCAGTACTTC. Translation gives CATSDSRQGRGHEQYF.

The rearrangement joins TRBV18 to TRBJ1-2; D is undetermined. CDR3 length: 13 amino acids. Germline loops: CDR1 KGHSH, CDR2 LQKENI. The germline V and J ends were trimmed by 3 bases and 3 bases, with 8 bases remaining between them. The CDR3 DNA is TGTGCCAGCTCACCCGTGGCAGACTATGGCTACACCTTC. Its protein product is CASSPVADYGYTF.

The rearrangement uses TRBV27 and TRBJ2-3, with D unclear. The CDR3 consists of 14 residues. Germline CDR1 and CDR2: MNHEY and SMNVEV (reference sequence). V was trimmed by 1 base and J by 4 bases, leaving 9 bases between them. CDR3 DNA: TGTGCCAGCAGTTTATTGTACGGGTCAGATACGCAGTATTTT. This codes for CASSLLYGSDTQYF.